The 28 T cell receptor beta chains below come from one sample, sequenced in a study of siplizumab effects on memory and regulatory T cells (dated by TCRdb to the late 2010s). Library generation was performed with the immunoSEQ multiplex PCR assay. The immuneACCESS repertoire file appears here via TCRdb, limited to in-frame rearrangements. These files lack a portion of the clones; in checked studies, under half of the deficit traces to unresolved V genes, and the cause of the others is not known. Recorded for this sample are over 85,000 clones; about 94% of them occurred a single time. The top ten hold about 1.1% of the sample. The source material was CD4+ T cells sorted from blood. All receptors come from a human donor in good health.

CDR3: CASSRSGASYNEQFF. As DNA, the CDR3 is TGTGCCAGCAGCCGGAGCGGGGCCTCCTACAATGAGCAGTTCTTC. V is TRBV5-4 and J is TRBJ2-1; TRBD2 agrees at 7 bases. The CDR3 consists of 15 residues. Germline V gene data show CDR1 as SGHNT and CDR2 as YYREEE (reference sequence). The trim removed 4 bases at V and 0 bases at J, leaving 4 bases unmatched.

The chain uses TRBV5-6 and TRBJ2-1; D is perhaps TRBD2 (6 bases). Germline V gives CDR1 SGHDT, CDR2 YYEEEE. V dropped 4 bases and J dropped 9 bases, with 14 bases sitting between them. The CDR3 covers 13 residues. This CDR3 is CASSLNRAGEQFF. The DNA of the CDR3 is TGTGCCAGCAGCCTTAACAGAGCGGGTGAGCAGTTCTTC.

This clone came up once. V usage is TRBV7-2 and J usage is TRBJ1-3; D ambiguous. CDR1 is SGHTA, CDR2 FQGNSA, per germline. The CDR3 sequence is 15 residues long. V was trimmed by 3 bases and J by 3 bases, leaving 12 bases between them. CDR3 residues: CASSFWGRGGNTIYF. The CDR3 region has the DNA TGTGCCAGCAGCTTTTGGGGTCGGGGTGGAAACACCATATATTTT. The whole variable domain, remainder taken from reference TRBV7-2 and TRBJ1-3, is GAGVSQSPSNKVTEKGKDVELRCDPISGHTALYWYRQSLGQGLEFLIYFQGNSAPDKSGLPSDRFSAERTGGSVSTLTIQRTQQEDSAVYLCASSFWGRGGNTIYFGEGSWLTVV.

This chain joins TRBV5-1 and TRBJ1-1; unclear D gene. V was cut by 4 bases and J by 1 base, with 11 bases left in between. Per germline, CDR1 SGHRS and CDR2 YFSETQ. The CDR3 runs to 14 residues. The CDR3 bases are TGCGCCAGCAGCACCACCGGGAGGAACACTGAAGCTTTCTTT. This translates into CASSTTGRNTEAFF. The variable domain in full, completed from reference TRBV5-1 and TRBJ1-1, reads KAGVTQTPRYLIKTRGQQVTLSCSPISGHRSVSWYQQTPGQGLQFLFEYFSETQRNKGNFPGRFSGRQFSNSRSEMNVSTLELGDSALYLCASSTTGRNTEAFFGQGTRLTVV.

The chain recombines TRBV28 with TRBJ1-4, with no clear D. Per germline, CDR1 MDHEN and CDR2 SYDVKM. The CDR3 is 14 amino acids. The V and J ends lost 10 bases and 2 bases respectively, with 14 bases between them. The CDR3 nucleotides read TGTGCCACCCTAGGGAGCGCGACTAATGAAAAACTGTTTTTT. It codes for CATLGSATNEKLFF.

CDR3 nucleotides: TGTGCCAGCAGACAGGGGCCGTATGGCTACACCTTC. Amino acids: CASRQGPYGYTF. The chain links TRBV27 to TRBJ1-2; 7 positions match TRBD1. The V segment lost 6 bases and the J segment 5 bases; nucleotides outside the gene matches: 3. The CDR3 loop spans 12 amino acids. Germline V gene sequence: CDR1 MNHEY, CDR2 SMNVEV (reference sequence).

The chain recombines TRBV30 with TRBJ1-5; no firm D call. Looked up from germline, CDR1 is GTSNPN and CDR2 is SVGIG (reference sequence). There are 13 residues in the CDR3. V lost 4 bases, J lost 2 bases, and 9 bases lay in between. CDR3 sequence: CAWNLGGNQPQHF. CDR3 in DNA: TGTGCCTGGAACCTAGGAGGCAATCAGCCCCAGCATTTT.

V and J are TRBV5-4 and TRBJ1-6, with D perhaps matching TRBD1 (5 bases). This CDR3 is 16 amino acids long. In germline, CDR1 is SGHNT, CDR2 YYREEE (reference sequence). V was cut by 4 bases and J by 0 bases, with 11 bases left in between. The chain's CDR3 is CASSQRGSSYNSPLHF. The CDR3 DNA reads as TGTGCCAGCAGCCAGCGGGGGAGCTCCTATAATTCACCCCTCCACTTT.

This rearrangement joins TRBV9 to TRBJ2-5, with a weak D call TRBD1 (5 bases). Germline CDR1 SGDLS, CDR2 YYNGEE. The CDR3 extends over 15 amino acids. Trimming cost V 4 bases and J 5 bases, with 18 bases left between them. This CDR3 reads CASSPGPGLGETQYF. CDR3 in DNA: TGTGCCAGCAGCCCCGGTCCAGGGTTGGGGGAGACCCAGTACTTC. The variable domain in full, with the rest retrieved from reference TRBV9 and TRBJ2-5, is DSGVTQTPKHLITATGQRVTLRCSPRSGDLSVYWYQQSLDQGLQFLIQYYNGEERAKGNILERFSAQQFPDLHSELNLSSLELGDSALYFCASSPGPGLGETQYFGPGTRLLVL.

The gene calls are TRBV4-2 and TRBJ2-1; 8 bases are shared with TRBD1. J lost 7 bases, V lost 1 base, and 6 bases had no gene match. In germline, CDR1 is LGHNA, CDR2 YNFKEQ. This CDR3 has 15 amino acids. The CDR3 coding sequence is TGTGCCAGCAGCCAAGCCGACAGGGGCAAAAATGAGCAGTTCTTC. Amino acid sequence: CASSQADRGKNEQFF.

The chain combines TRBV19 with TRBJ2-1; 8 nucleotides line up with TRBD2. CDR3 length equals 18 residues. Germline lookup yields CDR1 LNHDA and CDR2 SQIVND (reference sequence). J gave up 4 bases and V 5 bases, and 16 bases lay outside the gene matches. The CDR3: CASSREASGAGAYNEQFF. In nucleotides, the CDR3 is TGTGCCAGTAGTCGGGAGGCTTCAGGAGCGGGAGCTTACAATGAGCAGTTCTTC.

This sequence joins TRBV5-8 and TRBJ2-2, with D possibly being TRBD1 or TRBD2 (7 bases each). This CDR3 has 16 amino acids. CDR1 and CDR2 from the germline V gene are SGHTS and YDEGEE. V was cut by 4 bases and J by 2 bases, with 15 bases left in between. The CDR3 is CASSRSRGGNTGELFF. The CDR3 coding sequence is TGTGCCAGCAGCAGAAGCAGGGGGGGAAACACCGGGGAGCTGTTTTTT.

The rearrangement joins TRBV28 to TRBJ1-5, with a tentative D call TRBD1 (5 bases). The germline gives CDR1 MDHEN, CDR2 SYDVKM. V was clipped by 4 bases and J by 4 bases, with 14 bases between them. The CDR3 sequence is 15 residues long. In DNA form, the CDR3 reads TGTGCCAGCAGTTGGACACTCGCTTATAATCAGCCCCAGCATTTT. Protein sequence: CASSWTLAYNQPQHF.

The chain has TRBV15 and TRBJ1-1; weak D call: TRBD1 (6 bases). V was pared by 1 base and J by 1 base, with 10 bases between. CDR1 and CDR2 from the germline V gene are LNHNV and YYDKDF (reference sequence). The CDR3 consists of 15 residues. The CDR3 DNA follows: TGTGCCACCAGCAGAGCTGGGGGGCCGAACACTGAAGCTTTCTTT. Protein sequence: CATSRAGGPNTEAFF.

V and J are TRBV29-1 and TRBJ2-3; TRBD2 might be the D (6 bases). Germline loops: CDR1 SQVTM, CDR2 ANQGSEA. The CDR3 is made up of 12 amino acids. The V and J ends lost 7 bases and 0 bases respectively, with 8 bases between them. CDR3 nucleotides: TGCAGCGCGGAGGGCAGCACAGATACGCAGTATTTT. Translating it yields CSAEGSTDTQYF.

The chain has TRBV11-2 and TRBJ2-1, with D unresolved. Germline CDR1 SGHAT, CDR2 FQNNGV. The CDR3 runs 15 residues. V lost 5 bases and J lost 6, with 17 bases in between. As DNA, the CDR3 is TGTGCCAGCAGCGCTCAACCGGTCCCCTTCAATGAGCAGTTCTTC. Its protein is CASSAQPVPFNEQFF.

The rearrangement joins TRBV12-5 to TRBJ2-1; a weak D match, TRBD2 (7 bases). The V gene lost 7 bases and the J gene lost 4 bases, with 20 bases spanning the gap. This CDR3 has 16 residues. From germline, CDR1 is LGHNT and CDR2 FRNRAP. The CDR3 loop is CASATERGGLYNEQFF. DNA of the CDR3: TGTGCTAGTGCCACCGAGAGGGGGGGATTGTACAATGAGCAGTTCTTC.

This clone occurred once. V gene TRBV5-1 combines with J gene TRBJ2-7; D gene ambiguous. The CDR3 is made up of 9 amino acids. The germline gives CDR1 SGHRS, CDR2 YFSETQ. With 10 bases removed from V and 3 bases from J, the gap between germline ends came to 5 bases. CDR3 nucleotide sequence: TGCGCCGGATTCTACGAGCAGTACTTC. Its protein product is CAGFYEQYF.

The chain employs TRBV10-1 and TRBJ2-2; D ambiguous. Trimming took 0 bases from V and 7 from J, leaving 9 bases between them. CDR1 is WNHNN and CDR2 is SYGVQD in the germline V gene (reference sequence). This CDR3 is built from 14 residues. The chain's CDR3 is CASSESISGGELFF. The DNA for the CDR3 is TGCGCCAGCAGTGAGTCTATTTCGGGCGGGGAGCTGTTTTTT.

The genes are TRBV7-6 and TRBJ2-7; the D gene is possibly TRBD1 (6 bases). V lost 3 bases, J lost 6 bases, and 12 bases lay in between. Germline V lookup: CDR1 SGHVS, CDR2 FNYEAQ. CDR3 length equals 13 residues. CDR3 bases: TGTGCCAGCAGCTTTCCACAGGGCAGCGAGCAGTACTTC. Residues: CASSFPQGSEQYF.

The chain combines TRBV21-1 with TRBJ2-2; the DNA was not used to check the table's D call, TRBD1. TRBV21-1 has pseudogene status. The CDR3 consists of 15 residues. The CDR3, as DNA: TGTGCCAGCAGCAGCCAACAGGGGGTTGCCGGGGAGCTGTTTTTT. Its protein is CASSSQQGVAGELFF.

In nucleotides, the CDR3 is TGTGCCAGTACTTTTGAAGGGCGGTGGAATTCACCCCTCCACTTT. Amino acids: CASTFEGRWNSPLHF. The chain uses TRBV6-1 and TRBJ1-6; D remains ambiguous. CDR1 MNHNS and CDR2 SASEGT come from the germline V gene. Trimming left V 9 bases short and J 7 bases short, with 19 bases between. The length of the CDR3 is 15 residues.

The chain links TRBV28 to TRBJ1-1; D is ambiguous. Looked up from germline, CDR1 is MDHEN and CDR2 is SYDVKM. The CDR3 loop spans 12 amino acids. V dropped 3 bases and J dropped 1 base, with 3 bases sitting between them. CDR3 DNA: TGTGCCAGCAGTTTTGGGAACACTGAAGCTTTCTTT. This sequence encodes CASSFGNTEAFF.

CDR3: CASSPLGSGNWNEQFF. The CDR3 nucleotides are TGTGCCAGCTCACCTCTGGGTAGCGGGAATTGGAATGAGCAGTTCTTC. The chain couples TRBV18 to TRBJ2-1, with 8 bases aligning to TRBD2. CDR3 length equals 16 residues. The germline gives CDR1 KGHSH, CDR2 LQKENI. J was trimmed by 7 bases and V by 3 bases; bases with no gene match: 11. The whole variable domain, filled in from reference TRBV18 and TRBJ2-1, reads NAGVMQNPRHLVRRRGQEARLRCSPMKGHSHVYWYRQLPEEGLKFMVYLQKENIIDESGMPKERFSAEFPKEGPSILRIQQVVRGDSAAYFCASSPLGSGNWNEQFFGPGTRLTVL.

V usage is TRBV14 and J usage is TRBJ2-2, with 12 bases that match TRBD2. Germline trimming cut 4 bases from V and 1 base from J; bases unmatched to any gene: 7. The CDR3 consists of 18 residues. Germline values: CDR1 SGHDN, CDR2 FVKESK. The CDR3 region has the DNA TGTGCCAGCAGCCTCCTCCGGACTAGCGGGGTGAACACCGGGGAGCTGTTTTTT. It encodes CASSLLRTSGVNTGELFF. Using reference TRBV14 and TRBJ2-2 for the parts outside the CDR3, the full variable domain is EAGVTQFPSHSVIEKGQTVTLRCDPISGHDNLYWYRRVMGKEIKFLLHFVKESKQDESGMPNNRFLAERTGGTYSTLKVQPAELEDSGVYFCASSLLRTSGVNTGELFFGEGSRLTVL.

To note about this clone: An end of the junction differs from the germline gene, which may be a read error. The gene calls are TRBV19 and TRBJ2-2; the match to TRBD1 covers 7 bases. The CDR3 runs 15 residues. Germline values: CDR1 LNHDA, CDR2 SQIVND (reference sequence). For the CDR3, the DNA is TGTGCCAGTAGTACAGGCTACGACGGGACAGAAAAAGTGCTTTTT. Amino acid sequence: CASSTGYDGTEKVLF.

CDR3 sequence reads: CAISEPRSGNTIYF. The CDR3 bases are TGTGCCATCAGTGAGCCCCGCTCTGGAAACACCATATATTTT. V gene TRBV10-3 combines with J gene TRBJ1-3, with D unresolved. V lost 2 bases to trimming and J lost 0 bases, with 5 bases between them. Germline V gene data show CDR1 as ENHRY and CDR2 as SYGVKD. The CDR3 loop spans 14 amino acids.

J is TRBJ2-1 and V is TRBV11-2, with D possibly matching TRBD2 (6 bases). The CDR3 runs to 15 residues. CDR1 is SGHAT and CDR2 is FQNNGV in the germline V gene. Trimming pared 0 bases from V and 0 bases from J, leaving 6 bases between. CDR3 sequence: CASSLERGSYNEQFF. Written as DNA, the CDR3 is TGTGCCAGCAGCTTAGAGCGGGGCTCCTACAATGAGCAGTTCTTC.